This paragraph covers one T cell receptor (beta chain) sequence. Its antigen is still unknown. The record originates from a study of T cell responses to AZD1222 COVID-19 vaccine. Points from the study as a whole: Reports indicate that nearly half of spike-specific TCRs are directed at unmutated variant regions. There were vaccine-associated CD4 TCRs across spike, dominant at 160-218 and 743-854. Among the donors, most were white British and more were female, and clonal diversity was possibly underestimated. Repertoire sampling happened only post peak T cell response.

The ends lost 4 bases at V and 0 bases at J; junction bases unmatched: 5. This CDR3 is 16 amino acids long. Looked up from germline, CDR1 is SGHRS and CDR2 is YFSETQ. Assay: immunoSEQ multiplex PCR; the TCRdb copy retains only in-frame clones and omits some. The sample includes roughly 130,000 clones, about 86% of them seen just once. The genes are TRBV5-1 and TRBJ2-3; 10 bases align to TRBD2. Sequenced material: peripheral blood, taken on day 0 of AZD1222 vaccination. This clonotype was obtained from an adult in good health. The CDR3 region is CASSVGTSVSTDTQYF. As DNA, the CDR3 is TGCGCCAGCAGCGTGGGGACTAGCGTGAGCACAGATACGCAGTATTTT.